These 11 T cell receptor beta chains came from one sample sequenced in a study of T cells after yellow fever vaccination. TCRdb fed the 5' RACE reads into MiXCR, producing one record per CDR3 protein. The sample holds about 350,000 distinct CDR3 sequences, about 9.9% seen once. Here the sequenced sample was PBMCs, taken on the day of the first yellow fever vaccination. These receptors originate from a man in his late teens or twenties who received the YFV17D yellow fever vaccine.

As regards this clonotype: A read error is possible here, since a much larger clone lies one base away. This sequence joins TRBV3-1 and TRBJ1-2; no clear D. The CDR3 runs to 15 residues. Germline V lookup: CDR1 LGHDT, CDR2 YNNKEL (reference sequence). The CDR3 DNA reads TGTGCCACCAGCCAAGGGAGAGCTAAGCCCTATGGCTACACCTTC. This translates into CATSQGRAKPYGYTF.

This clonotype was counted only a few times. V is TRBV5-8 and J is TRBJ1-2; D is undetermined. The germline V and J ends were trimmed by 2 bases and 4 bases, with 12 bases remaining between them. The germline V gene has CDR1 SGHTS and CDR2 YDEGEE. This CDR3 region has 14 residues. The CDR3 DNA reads TGTGCCAGCAGCTTTGTAGGACGGTCCTATGGCTACACCTTC. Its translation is CASSFVGRSYGYTF.

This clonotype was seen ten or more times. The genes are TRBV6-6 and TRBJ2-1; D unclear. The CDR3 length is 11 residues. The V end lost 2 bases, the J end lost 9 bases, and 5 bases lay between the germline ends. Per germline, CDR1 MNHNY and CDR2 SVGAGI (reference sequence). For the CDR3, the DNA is TGTGCCAGCAGTTACGGTGGTGAGCAGTTCTTC. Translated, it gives CASSYGGEQFF.

The CDR3 sequence is CASSLNRGDGYTF. CDR3 in DNA: TGTGCCAGCAGTTTAAACAGGGGCGATGGCTACACCTTC. This chain links TRBV12-3 or TRBV12-4 with TRBJ1-2; 7 bases match TRBD1. The CDR3 contains 13 residues. V lost 2 bases to trimming and J lost 6 bases; unmatched junction nucleotides: 3.

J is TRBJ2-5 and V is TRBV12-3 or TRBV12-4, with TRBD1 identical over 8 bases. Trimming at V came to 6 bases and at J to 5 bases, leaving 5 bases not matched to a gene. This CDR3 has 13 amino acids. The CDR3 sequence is CASSSRGHETQYF. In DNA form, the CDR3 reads TGTGCCAGCAGCTCCAGGGGGCACGAGACCCAGTACTTC.

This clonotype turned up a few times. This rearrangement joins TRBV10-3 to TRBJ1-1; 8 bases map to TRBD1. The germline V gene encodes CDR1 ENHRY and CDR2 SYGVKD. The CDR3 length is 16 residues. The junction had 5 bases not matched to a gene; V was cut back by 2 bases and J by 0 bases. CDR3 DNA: TGTGCCATCAGTGAGGGGACAGGACCGATGAACACTGAAGCTTTCTTT. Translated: CAISEGTGPMNTEAFF.

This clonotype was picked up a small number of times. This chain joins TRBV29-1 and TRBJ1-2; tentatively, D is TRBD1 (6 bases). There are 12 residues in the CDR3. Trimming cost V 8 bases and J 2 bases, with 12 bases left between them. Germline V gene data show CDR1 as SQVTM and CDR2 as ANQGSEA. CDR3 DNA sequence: TGCAGCACGGGGGGGACAAACTATGGCTACACCTTC. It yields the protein CSTGGTNYGYTF.

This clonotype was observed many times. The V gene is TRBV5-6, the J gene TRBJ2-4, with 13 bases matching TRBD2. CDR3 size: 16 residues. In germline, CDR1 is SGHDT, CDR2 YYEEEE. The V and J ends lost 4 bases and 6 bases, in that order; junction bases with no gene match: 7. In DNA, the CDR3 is TGTGCCAGCAGCGATACTAGCGGGGGGGCGGTAAACATTCAGTACTTC. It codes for CASSDTSGGAVNIQYF.

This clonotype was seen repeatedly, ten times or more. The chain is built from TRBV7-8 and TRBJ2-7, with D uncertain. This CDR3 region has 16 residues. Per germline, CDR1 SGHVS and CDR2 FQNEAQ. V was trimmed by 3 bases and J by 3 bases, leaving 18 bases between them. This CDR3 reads CASSFSPRPESYEQYV. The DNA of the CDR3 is TGTGCCAGCAGCTTTTCCCCACGCCCTGAAAGCTACGAGCAGTACGTC.

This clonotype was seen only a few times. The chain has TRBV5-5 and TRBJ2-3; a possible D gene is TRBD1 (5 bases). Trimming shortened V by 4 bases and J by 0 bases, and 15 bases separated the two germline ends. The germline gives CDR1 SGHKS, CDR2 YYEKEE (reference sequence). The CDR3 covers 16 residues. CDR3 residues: CASSLFDSASTDTQYF. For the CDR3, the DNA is TGTGCCAGCAGCCTATTCGACAGTGCTAGCACAGATACGCAGTATTTT.

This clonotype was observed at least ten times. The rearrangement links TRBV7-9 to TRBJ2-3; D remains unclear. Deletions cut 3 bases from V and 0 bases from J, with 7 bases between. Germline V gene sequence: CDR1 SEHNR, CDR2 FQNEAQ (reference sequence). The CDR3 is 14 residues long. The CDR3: CASSFVLSTDTQYF. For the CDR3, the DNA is TGTGCCAGCAGCTTTGTGTTAAGCACAGATACGCAGTATTTT.